The present T cell receptor beta chain was sequenced within a study of cytomegalovirus exposure and HLA in healthy donors. The PCR ran on 60 Vbeta and 13 Jbeta primers. Sequenced by immunoSEQ multiplex PCR; TCRdb stores in-frame clones only, minus some. The profile shows about 150,000 clones, roughly 74% of them singletons. The CDR3 totals 12 residues. Germline V gene sequence: CDR1 SGHDN, CDR2 FVKESK. V shed 4 bases and J shed 5 bases, with 8 bases lying between them. The V call is TRBV14, the J call TRBJ2-5, with TRBD2 as a possible D gene (5 bases). The TCR comes from a man aged 18 to 29 in good health and CMV-seronegative. The source material was PBMCs. The CDR3 DNA reads TGTGCCAGCAGCCCCCGGGGTGAGACCCAGTACTTC. Translated, it gives CASSPRGETQYF.